This T cell receptor (beta chain) was sequenced for a study of blood T cell repertoires in COVID-19. Study in general: Collection of acute and convalescent COVID-19 samples took place in the United States, Italy and Spain. PBMCs, B-cell-depleted T cells, or T cells provided the cDNA or gDNA that made up the material.

Per the original methods: How many nucleated cells were present was estimated from reference gene primer amplification. Method: immunoSEQ multiplex PCR; TCRdb's copy keeps in-frame clones and lacks some. V and J calls and clone size are copied from that table; D and trimming were computed from the DNA. The data show under 200,000 clones, 82% seen once. Per germline, CDR1 MNHEY and CDR2 SMNVEV (reference sequence). V was clipped by 2 bases and J by 6 bases, with 14 bases between them. The CDR3 has 14 amino acids. The sequencing sample was made of peripheral blood. V is TRBV27 and J is TRBJ2-7; tentative D call: TRBD1 (6 bases). The sequence came from a woman in her sixties with COVID-19, enrolled during active disease. CDR3 region: CASSLTRGYLEQYF. In DNA, the CDR3 is TGTGCCAGCAGTTTAACTAGGGGGTATCTCGAGCAGTACTTC.